This T cell receptor beta chain was documented in a study of cytomegalovirus exposure and HLA in healthy donors. The study ran its PCR with 60 Vbeta and 13 Jbeta primers. Sequencing used immunoSEQ multiplex PCR; TCRdb keeps in-frame clones, though not all of them. Of 150,000 to 200,000 clones listed, around three quarters are singletons. The V and J ends lost 5 bases and 5 bases respectively, with 24 bases between them. CDR1 and CDR2 from the germline V gene are MNHEY and SMNVEV (reference sequence). The CDR3 has 17 residues. Source material: PBMCs. The TCR was taken from a woman aged 30 to 39 in good health and CMV-seronegative. The rearrangement uses TRBV27 and TRBJ1-2, with D perhaps matching TRBD1 (5 bases). The CDR3: CASSRSSVMRGGYGYTF. CDR3 coding DNA: TGTGCCAGCAGTAGGTCCTCTGTAATGAGGGGAGGGTATGGCTACACCTTC.